This passage covers 9 T cell receptor beta chains from one sample sequenced in a study of CD8 T cells in ankylosing spondylitis. TCRdb redid the calling of the 5' RACE reads with MiXCR, one entry per CDR3 protein. Among about 150,000 distinct CDR3 sequences listed, approximately 32% were seen once. The sample comprised synovial fluid, either unsorted or a sorted T cell fraction (not recorded which). These receptors came from a male donor with ankylosing spondylitis.

This rearrangement joins TRBV20-1 to TRBJ1-1, with a tentative D call TRBD1 (5 bases). The CDR3 covers 11 residues. CDR1 is DFQATT, CDR2 SNEGSKA, per germline (reference sequence). The V gene lost 8 bases and the J gene lost 1 base, with 8 bases spanning the gap. The CDR3 DNA sequence: TGCAGTTGTGGGGGGAACACTGAAGCTTTCTTT. Its protein is CSCGGNTEAFF.

J is TRBJ1-6 and V is TRBV11-2; no reliable D call. This CDR3 region has 13 residues. Germline lookup yields CDR1 SGHAT and CDR2 FQNNGV. Trimming removed 0 bases from V and 8 bases from J, with 5 bases in between. The CDR3 DNA is TGTGCCAGCAGCTTAGACGGGGATTCACCCCTCCACTTT. Residues: CASSLDGDSPLHF. Full variable domain (missing parts from reference TRBV11-2 and TRBJ1-6): EAGVAQSPRYKIIEKRQSVAFWCNPISGHATLYWYQQILGQGPKLLIQFQNNGVVDDSQLPKDRFSAERLKGVDSTLKIQPAKLEDSAVYLCASSLDGDSPLHFGNGTRLTVT.

This clonotype turned up a few times. The rearrangement links TRBV2 to TRBJ2-2; unclear D gene. The germline gives CDR1 SNHLY, CDR2 FYNNEI. With 5 bases removed from V and 2 bases from J, the gap between germline ends came to 9 bases. The CDR3 is 14 residues long. The CDR3 DNA follows: TGTGCCAGCAGTCCACTATCCAACACCGGGGAGCTGTTTTTT. It codes for CASSPLSNTGELFF.

The chain is built from TRBV20-1 and TRBJ2-1; 14 bases are shared with TRBD2. The germline V gene encodes CDR1 DFQATT and CDR2 SNEGSKA (reference sequence). The CDR3 runs to 17 residues. The V segment lost 3 bases and the J segment 4 bases; nucleotides outside the gene matches: 8. CDR3 residues: CSARKETSGRVYNEQFF. The CDR3, as DNA: TGCAGTGCTAGGAAAGAGACTAGCGGGAGGGTGTACAATGAGCAGTTCTTC.

The chain has TRBV20-1 and TRBJ1-2; 8 bases fit TRBD1. CDR3 length: 13 residues. From germline, CDR1 is DFQATT and CDR2 SNEGSKA (reference sequence). After removal of 6 bases from V and 7 bases from J, the junction contained 10 bases not matched to a gene. In nucleotides, the CDR3 is TGCAGTGCCCACCGACAGGGGCGTGGTGGCTACACCTTC. Its protein product is CSAHRQGRGGYTF.

This clonotype showed up many times. The J gene is TRBJ2-7, the V gene TRBV5-1; weak D call: TRBD2 (5 bases). Trimming stripped 0 bases from V and 3 bases from J, with 10 bases between. Germline CDR1 is SGHRS and CDR2 is YFSETQ. CDR3 length equals 14 residues. CDR3 sequence reads: CASSLADGDYEQYF. The CDR3 nucleotides are TGCGCCAGCAGCTTGGCCGACGGGGACTACGAGCAGTACTTC.

The J gene is TRBJ2-7, the V gene TRBV19; 9 bases agree with TRBD2. This CDR3 region has 15 residues. Germline V gene lookup returns CDR1 LNHDA and CDR2 SQIVND (reference sequence). Trimming removed 4 bases from V and 4 bases from J; junction bases left unmatched: 8. CDR3 sequence (DNA): TGTGCCAGTAGTACCCAAGCGGGAGGCCGGTACGAGCAGTACTTC. It yields the protein CASSTQAGGRYEQYF.

V is TRBV6-1 and J is TRBJ2-3; D might be TRBD1 (6 bases). Between the trimmed V and J ends, which lost 6 bases and 3 bases, there was a span of 10 bases. CDR3 length: 13 residues. Germline V gene lookup returns CDR1 MNHNS and CDR2 SASEGT. The CDR3 loop is CASRAQGTDTQYF. Here the CDR3 DNA reads TGTGCCAGCAGAGCTCAGGGGACAGATACGCAGTATTTT.

This clonotype was seen repeatedly, ten times or more. J is TRBJ2-1 and V is TRBV6-1; a weak D match, TRBD1 (6 bases). Germline V gives CDR1 MNHNS, CDR2 SASEGT. The CDR3 loop spans 13 amino acids. V dropped 4 bases and J dropped 6 bases, with 10 bases sitting between them. The CDR3 here is CASSVSGVNEQFF. In DNA, the CDR3 is TGTGCCAGCAGTGTCTCAGGGGTCAATGAGCAGTTCTTC.